This passage covers 32 T cell receptor beta chains from one sample sequenced in a study of T cell responses to AZD1222 COVID-19 vaccine (dated by TCRdb to about 2021). The time point label for this specimen denotes: baseline before first vaccination. Libraries were constructed by the immunoSEQ multiplex PCR assay. What TCRdb holds here is the immuneACCESS table cut down to in-frame rearrangements. Part of the clones is not present; checked against another copy, under half of the missing clones reflect an unresolved V gene, and the others are unexplained. Here the sample has some 130,000 clones; about 90% occur a single time. The top ten clonotypes cover 1.5% to 2% of the sample. Sample: peripheral blood, taken on day 0 of AZD1222 vaccination. The source of these receptors is an adult in good health.

Only one count was recorded for this clone. The genes are TRBV3-1 (or the pseudogene TRBV3-2) and TRBJ1-2; 7 positions agree with TRBD1. The germline gives CDR1 LGHDT, CDR2 YNNKEL (reference sequence). Trimming cost V 5 bases and J 4 bases; bases outside gene matches: 7. The CDR3 spans 14 residues. CDR3 DNA: TGTGCCAGCAGCAAACAGGGGATTTCCTATGGCTACACCTTC. Amino acid sequence: CASSKQGISYGYTF.

The V and J genes are TRBV27 and TRBJ1-1, with D possibly TRBD1 on 6 matching bases. V was trimmed by 3 bases and J by 9 bases, leaving 11 bases between them. Germline V CDR1 and CDR2: MNHEY, SMNVEV (reference sequence). This CDR3 comprises 12 residues. The CDR3 loop is CASSFGGSKAFF. The CDR3 nucleotides are TGTGCCAGCAGTTTTGGGGGCTCCAAAGCTTTCTTT.

V and J are TRBV7-6 and TRBJ2-7, with 8 bases fitting TRBD1. With 2 bases clipped from V and 3 bases from J, the junction kept 3 bases outside the gene matches. From germline, CDR1 is SGHVS and CDR2 FNYEAQ. This CDR3 is built from 14 residues. DNA of the CDR3: TGTGCCAGCAGCTTATCCGGGACAGGCTACGAGCAGTACTTC. It yields the protein CASSLSGTGYEQYF.

The genes are TRBV7-3 and TRBJ2-1; possibly TRBD2 for D (6 bases). The germline V gene has CDR1 SGHTA and CDR2 FQGTGA. The CDR3 consists of 15 residues. V dropped 5 bases and J dropped 2 bases, with 13 bases sitting between them. The CDR3 bases are TGTGCCAGCAGCGAAGAAGCGGGTACCTACAATGAGCAGTTCTTC. Translation gives CASSEEAGTYNEQFF.

The rearrangement joins TRBV27 to TRBJ1-6; D not certain. Germline assignment: CDR1 MNHEY and CDR2 SMNVEV (reference sequence). The V end was cut by 4 bases, the J end by 8 bases, with 15 bases between. The CDR3 has 15 amino acids. CDR3 coding DNA: TGTGCCAGCAGTTCTCCGGACGGGCCATATTCACCCCTCCACTTT. Amino acid sequence: CASSSPDGPYSPLHF.

The rearrangement uses TRBV3-1 (or the pseudogene TRBV3-2) and TRBJ1-2, with D uncertain. V was shortened by 5 bases and J by 5 bases, with 24 bases between the two germline ends. The germline V gene has CDR1 LGHDT and CDR2 YNNKEL (reference sequence). The CDR3 covers 17 residues. CDR3 region: CASSTDKRTETSYGYTF. The CDR3 DNA reads as TGTGCCAGCAGCACAGATAAAAGGACGGAAACTTCATATGGCTACACCTTC.

The sample holds a few counts of this clone. The genes are TRBV2 and TRBJ2-7; D may be TRBD1 (6 bases). Germline assignment: CDR1 SNHLY and CDR2 FYNNEI. This CDR3 spans 13 amino acids. Trimming stripped 11 bases from V and 3 bases from J, with 17 bases between. The DNA for the CDR3 is TGTGCCGCCTCCCCCGACAGGATCTACGAGCAGTACTTC. It yields the protein CAASPDRIYEQYF.

J is TRBJ2-2 and V is TRBV27; 7 bases align to TRBD1. The CDR3 sequence is 13 residues long. Germline assignment: CDR1 MNHEY and CDR2 SMNVEV (reference sequence). The trim removed 8 bases at V and 4 bases at J, leaving 4 bases unmatched. In DNA, the CDR3 is TGTGCCAGCTACAGGGGTGGCACCGGGGAGCTGTTTTTT. Translation: CASYRGGTGELFF.

The chain is built from TRBV21-1 and TRBJ1-1; TRBD1, as called in the table, went unchecked against the DNA. TRBV21-1 is flagged as a pseudogene. The CDR3 contains 17 residues. Here the CDR3 DNA reads TGTGCCAGCAGCCCCACCAACCCGACAGGGCTGAGCACTGAAGCTTTCTTT. The encoded protein is CASSPTNPTGLSTEAFF.

This rearrangement joins TRBV5-1 to TRBJ1-5; unclear D gene. The length of the CDR3 is 13 residues. Germline assignment: CDR1 SGHRS and CDR2 YFSETQ. The V and J ends lost 4 bases and 5 bases respectively, with 10 bases between them. The CDR3 DNA is TGCGCCAGCAGCCCCGCGGGAGATCAGCCCCAGCATTTT. As protein: CASSPAGDQPQHF.

The genes are TRBV10-3 and TRBJ2-1; the match to TRBD2 covers 9 bases. Germline V gene lookup returns CDR1 ENHRY and CDR2 SYGVKD. V gave up 4 bases and J gave up 2 bases; unmatched junction bases: 6. This CDR3 is 16 amino acids long. In DNA form, the CDR3 reads TGTGCCATCAGTGTTGCTAGCGGGAAGGCCTACAATGAGCAGTTCTTC. Its translation: CAISVASGKAYNEQFF.

This clone occurred a few times. V usage is TRBV15 and J usage is TRBJ1-2, with a tentative D call TRBD1 (6 bases). Germline CDR1 LNHNV, CDR2 YYDKDF (reference sequence). The CDR3 extends over 19 amino acids. The V gene lost 3 bases and the J gene lost 2 bases, with 25 bases spanning the gap. In DNA form, the CDR3 reads TGTGCCACCAGCAGGGACCCGACGAACCTACCGGGACACAACTATGGCTACACCTTC. This sequence encodes CATSRDPTNLPGHNYGYTF.

CDR3 in DNA: TGTGCCAGCAGTGAGTTCGCGCTGGGAGCTTTCTTT. This translates into CASSEFALGAFF. The chain links TRBV2 to TRBJ1-1, with D unresolved. V gave up 3 bases and J gave up 10 bases, with 12 bases separating them. This CDR3 is built from 12 residues. Germline V gives CDR1 SNHLY, CDR2 FYNNEI. The variable domain in full, completed from reference TRBV2 and TRBJ1-1, reads EPEVTQTPSHQVTQMGQEVILRCVPISNHLYFYWYRQILGQKVEFLVSFYNNEISEKSEIFDDQFSVERPDGSNFTLKIRSTKLEDSAMYFCASSEFALGAFFGQGTRLTVV.

This chain joins TRBV7-9 and TRBJ1-1; TRBD1 matches 8 bases. J was trimmed by 4 bases and V by 1 base; bases with no gene match: 8. CDR1 and CDR2 (germline): SEHNR, FQNEAQ (reference sequence). CDR3 length: 16 amino acids. Written as DNA, the CDR3 is TGTGCCAGCAGCTTAGGGACCAGGGGGCGCAGCACTGAAGCTTTCTTT. Protein product: CASSLGTRGRSTEAFF.

The chain carries TRBV5-1 and TRBJ2-7; 16 bases fit TRBD2. There are 16 residues in the CDR3. J lost 7 bases, V lost 4 bases, and 8 bases had no gene match. Germline CDR1 SGHRS, CDR2 YFSETQ. CDR3 region: CASSPGLAGGLGEQYF. The CDR3 DNA reads as TGCGCCAGCAGCCCGGGACTAGCGGGGGGGCTTGGTGAGCAGTACTTC.

J is TRBJ1-5 and V is TRBV7-6; 9 bases map to TRBD1. Trimming at V came to 4 bases and at J to 1 base, leaving 11 bases not matched to a gene. CDR3 length equals 18 residues. In germline, CDR1 is SGHVS, CDR2 FNYEAQ. In DNA form, the CDR3 reads TGTGCCAGCAGCTCCGGATTACAGGGGGCTGGGAGCAATCAGCCCCAGCATTTT. Translating gives CASSSGLQGAGSNQPQHF.

The chain links TRBV6-5 to TRBJ1-1, with D unclear. V was cut by 10 bases and J by 5 bases, with 17 bases left in between. CDR3 length equals 13 residues. The germline V gene encodes CDR1 MNHEY and CDR2 SVGAGI. CDR3 loop: CATGGLGGTEAFF. The CDR3 nucleotides read TGTGCCACGGGAGGTTTGGGAGGGACTGAAGCTTTCTTT.

The chain carries TRBV6-2 or TRBV6-3 and TRBJ2-1, with a possible D match to TRBD2 (6 bases). The CDR3 covers 16 residues. The V end lost 6 bases, the J end lost 0 bases, and 15 bases lay between the germline ends. In germline, CDR1 is MNHEY, CDR2 SVGEGT. The DNA of the CDR3 is TGTGCCAGCAGCCCTGGACGCGGGGTCTCCTACAATGAGCAGTTCTTC. Translation: CASSPGRGVSYNEQFF.

The rearrangement links TRBV7-6 to TRBJ2-7, with 9 positions matching TRBD1. This CDR3 has 16 residues. The germline gives CDR1 SGHVS, CDR2 FNYEAQ. V shed 0 bases and J 3 bases; nucleotides not matched to a gene: 6. CDR3 amino acids: CASSLALGQGFYEQYF. CDR3 nucleotide sequence: TGTGCCAGCAGCTTAGCGCTGGGACAGGGTTTCTACGAGCAGTACTTC.

Only a few counts were recorded for this clone. The J gene is TRBJ1-5, the V gene TRBV24-1; no clear D gene. CDR3 length: 15 residues. The germline V and J ends were trimmed by 1 base and 5 bases, with 11 bases remaining between them. Germline loops: CDR1 KGHDR, CDR2 SFDVKD. This CDR3 is CATSDFGDIYQPQHF. The CDR3, as DNA: TGTGCCACCAGTGATTTTGGTGACATTTATCAGCCCCAGCATTTT.

The chain has TRBV10-3 and TRBJ2-1; TRBD2 aligns across 10 bases. Germline V gene data show CDR1 as ENHRY and CDR2 as SYGVKD. Unmatched junction bases numbered 6, after V lost 6 bases and J lost 4 bases. The CDR3 totals 15 residues. CDR3 nucleotides: TGTGCCATCAGGAGGACTAGCGGCCCTTACAATGAGCAGTTCTTC. Translation: CAIRRTSGPYNEQFF.

The V and J genes are TRBV4-3 and TRBJ1-1; D uncertain. CDR1 is LGHNA and CDR2 is YSLEER in the germline V gene. Trimming shortened V by 2 bases and J by 1 base, and 11 bases separated the two germline ends. The CDR3 has 15 amino acids. The CDR3 nucleotides read TGCGCCAGCAGCCAATCGATAGGTGGGAACACTGAAGCTTTCTTT. Amino acid sequence: CASSQSIGGNTEAFF.

This clone was detected once. This chain uses TRBV7-3 with TRBJ2-2; the D call may be TRBD1 or TRBD2 (6 bases each). Deletions cut 5 bases from V and 9 bases from J, with 22 bases between. The CDR3 sequence is 16 residues long. The germline CDR1 and CDR2 sequences are SGHTA and FQGTGA. CDR3: CASSVNVGGQTRELFF. CDR3 coding DNA: TGTGCCAGCAGCGTTAACGTGGGGGGCCAAACTCGGGAGCTGTTTTTT.

The V and J genes are TRBV5-6 and TRBJ1-5, with unresolved D. This CDR3 spans 14 amino acids. Germline V gene lookup returns CDR1 SGHDT and CDR2 YYEEEE. V was clipped by 4 bases and J by 0 bases, with 8 bases between them. CDR3 sequence reads: CASSLYNSNQPQHF. The CDR3 DNA reads as TGTGCCAGCAGCCTCTACAATAGCAATCAGCCCCAGCATTTT.

For this clone: This sample also contains other DNA sequences that code for the same CDR3. The J gene is TRBJ2-3, the V gene TRBV5-1; D gene ambiguous. V gave up 0 bases and J gave up 3 bases, with 8 bases separating them. This CDR3 has 14 residues. The germline V gene has CDR1 SGHRS and CDR2 YFSETQ. The CDR3 nucleotides are TGCGCCAGCAGCTTGGAAGTAGGGACAGATACGCAGTATTTT. This encodes CASSLEVGTDTQYF. The entire variable domain, with the rest obtained from reference TRBV5-1 and TRBJ2-3, is as follows: KAGVTQTPRYLIKTRGQQVTLSCSPISGHRSVSWYQQTPGQGLQFLFEYFSETQRNKGNFPGRFSGRQFSNSRSEMNVSTLELGDSALYLCASSLEVGTDTQYFGPGTRLTVL.

This clone was detected once. V is TRBV3-1 (or the pseudogene TRBV3-2) and J is TRBJ1-1; possibly TRBD1 for D (5 bases). Germline CDR1 reads LGHDT; CDR2 reads YNNKEL (reference sequence). Trimming left V 2 bases short and J 1 base short, with 11 bases between. The CDR3 has 15 residues. The CDR3 sequence: CASSQIRVGNTEAFF. The CDR3 DNA reads as TGTGCCAGCAGCCAAATCAGGGTAGGGAACACTGAAGCTTTCTTT.

As regards this clone: At one end, the junction sequence differs from germline, possibly due to a read error. CDR3 nucleotide sequence: TGCAGCGTTGAATTAGCGGACAGGGTAACATCCTCCGAGCAGTACTTC. This codes for CSVELADRVTSSEQYF. This chain uses TRBV29-1 with TRBJ2-7; TRBD1 matches 8 bases. The CDR3 contains 16 residues. The V gene's germline CDR1 is SQVTM and CDR2 ANQGSEA.

The gene calls are TRBV19 and TRBJ1-2; 7 bases are shared with TRBD1. Germline V lookup: CDR1 LNHDA, CDR2 SQIVND (reference sequence). The length of the CDR3 is 12 residues. V shed 6 bases, J shed 7 bases, and the junction held 5 bases outside the gene matches. The CDR3 reads CASSTQGGGYTF. The CDR3 nucleotides read TGTGCCAGTAGCACCCAGGGGGGTGGCTACACCTTC.

V usage is TRBV7-2 and J usage is TRBJ1-2; no firm D call. The CDR3 spans 12 residues. Germline lookup yields CDR1 SGHTA and CDR2 FQGNSA. Trimming left V 4 bases short and J 8 bases short, with 11 bases between. The CDR3 coding sequence is TGTGCCAGCAGCTCCGCCTCGTGGGGCTACACCTTC. Translation gives CASSSASWGYTF.

This chain links TRBV6-5 with TRBJ1-6; D uncertain. CDR3 size: 11 residues. With 8 bases removed from V and 10 bases from J, the gap between germline ends came to 9 bases. Germline loops: CDR1 MNHEY, CDR2 SVGAGI. CDR3 nucleotides: TGTGCCAGCCAAAGTGGCTCACCCCTCCACTTT. It is translated as CASQSGSPLHF.

The chain's CDR3 is CSVWNVGEQYF. In nucleotides, the CDR3 is TGCAGCGTTTGGAACGTCGGAGAGCAGTACTTC. This rearrangement joins TRBV29-1 to TRBJ2-7; no clear D. The CDR3 contains 11 residues. V lost 5 bases and J lost 7, with 12 bases in between. Germline CDR1 SQVTM, CDR2 ANQGSEA.

The chain recombines TRBV6-5 with TRBJ1-2, with 7 positions matching TRBD1. The length of the CDR3 is 14 residues. V was clipped by 6 bases and J by 6 bases; unmatched bases: 10. Germline V gene data show CDR1 as MNHEY and CDR2 as SVGAGI. CDR3 in amino acids: CASRIQGIVDGYTF. The CDR3 nucleotides are TGTGCCAGCAGAATACAGGGGATCGTGGATGGCTACACCTTC.